This T cell receptor beta chain was sequenced during a study of T cells expressing NK-cell markers. At the level of the study: Sequencing of TCR beta repertoires drew on sorted CD3+CD56+NKG2C+, CD3+CD56+NKG2C- and CD3+CD56-NKG2C+ T cells. Sequencing covered eight donors, seven HCMV-seropositive and one seronegative. Study-wide findings and caveats: In a few donors, dominant clonotypes made up roughly 28.3-65% of CD3+CD56-NKG2C+ cells.

Notes on this clonotype: Its antigen is not identified.

Generation of TCR beta cDNA was performed by 5'RACE template switching incorporating UMIs. Following a re-call of the 5' RACE reads, TCRdb has one entry per CDR3 protein and lacks DNA. This listing includes some 300,000 distinct CDR3 sequences. The sample consisted of blood T cells: a sorted CD56 or NKG2C T cell subset, CD4+ or CD8+ T cells, or bulk PBMC T cells (not recorded which). The receptor was isolated from a man younger than 35 in good health.

Here the CDR3 reads CASSSRMGQGGIWEQYF. The chain joins TRBV27 to TRBJ2-7; TCRdb lists TRBD1, though no DNA is available to test this call. This CDR3 comprises 17 residues. Looked up from germline, CDR1 is MNHEY and CDR2 is SMNVEV (reference sequence).